One and the same sample provided the 8 T cell receptor beta chains below, sequenced in a study of CD8 T cells in Susac syndrome. RNA was extracted with the RNeasy kit, and a quantity of roughly 0.45 to 1 ug was reverse transcribed using random hexamers. TCRdb independently ran MiXCR on the immunoSEQ multiplex PCR reads; one entry per CDR3 protein. Among roughly 200,000 distinct CDR3 sequences listed, 95% were seen once. Sequenced sample: CD4+ T cells from PBMCs. The receptors stem from a human donor in good health.

The chain uses TRBV28 and TRBJ1-2, with TRBD1 matching over 12 bases. The CDR3 runs to 16 residues. Germline CDR1 reads MDHEN; CDR2 reads SYDVKM. With 5 bases clipped from V and 7 bases from J, the junction kept 11 bases outside the gene matches. This chain's CDR3 is CASSPLGDRGRGGYTF. DNA of the CDR3: TGTGCCAGCAGTCCCCTGGGGGACAGGGGGCGTGGTGGCTACACCTTC.

This chain connects TRBV20-1 to TRBJ2-1; 12 nucleotides align to TRBD2. Germline V lookup: CDR1 DFQATT, CDR2 SNEGSKA (reference sequence). Unmatched junction bases numbered 6, after V lost 5 bases and J lost 7 bases. The CDR3 is made up of 14 amino acids. The DNA of the CDR3 is TGCAGTGCTTCTCTAGCGGGAGGGTATAATGAGCAGTTCTTC. It yields the protein CSASLAGGYNEQFF.

The chain recombines TRBV10-3 with TRBJ2-7, with D perhaps matching TRBD1 (6 bases). Germline CDR1 reads ENHRY; CDR2 reads SYGVKD. CDR3 length: 13 residues. V shed 1 base and J shed 5 bases, with 9 bases lying between them. The CDR3 loop is CAISEYRVNEQYF. CDR3 nucleotide sequence: TGTGCCATCAGTGAGTACAGGGTAAACGAGCAGTACTTC.

This clonotype was seen a single time. The CDR3 nucleotides are TGTGCCAGCAGCTTCGGCGGGCACTTATACTATGGCTACACCTTC. It specifies CASSFGGHLYYGYTF. The V gene is TRBV11-2, the J gene TRBJ1-2; no clear D. The V gene lost 3 bases and the J gene lost 3 bases, with 14 bases spanning the gap. This CDR3 spans 15 amino acids. CDR1 and CDR2 (germline): SGHAT, FQNNGV.

The chain couples TRBV20-1 to TRBJ2-3, with D possibly matching TRBD1 (5 bases). This CDR3 spans 15 amino acids. Deletions cut 6 bases from V and 2 bases from J, with 18 bases between. Germline V gene data show CDR1 as DFQATT and CDR2 as SNEGSKA (reference sequence). Here the CDR3 reads CSAPPQGRYTDTQYF. DNA of the CDR3: TGCAGTGCGCCCCCCCAGGGTCGATACACAGATACGCAGTATTTT.

The chain links TRBV4-1 to TRBJ1-5, with D unresolved. Trimming took off 2 bases at V and 6 bases at J, with 14 bases between the two ends. The CDR3 totals 15 residues. Germline CDR1 reads MGHRA; CDR2 reads YSYEKL. Here the CDR3 reads CASSQPGAAVQPQHF. CDR3 nucleotide sequence: TGCGCCAGCAGCCAACCGGGAGCGGCGGTTCAGCCCCAGCATTTT.

This chain links TRBV23-1 with TRBJ2-7; D might be TRBD2 (6 bases). TRBV23-1 is an ORF, with its function uncertain. The ends were cut back, 3 bases at V and 1 base at J, with 13 bases in the middle. CDR3 size: 15 residues. The CDR3 is CASSQEGIRSYEQYV. Here the CDR3 DNA reads TGCGCCAGCAGTCAGGAGGGGATCCGATCCTACGAGCAGTACGTC.

The CDR3 sequence is CSATIGYNEQFF. CDR3 in DNA: TGCAGTGCTACCATTGGCTACAATGAGCAGTTCTTC. V is TRBV20-1 and J is TRBJ2-1; D uncertain. The CDR3 totals 12 residues. In germline, CDR1 is DFQATT, CDR2 SNEGSKA (reference sequence). V lost 4 bases, J lost 3 bases, and 7 bases lay in between.